In its sample, the clone carrying this T cell receptor (beta chain) was seen many times. This sample is drawn from a study of T cell repertoires in cytomegalovirus infection. The CDR3 has 15 amino acids. Germline values: CDR1 SNHLY, CDR2 FYNNEI. The ends lost 6 bases at V and 0 bases at J; junction bases unmatched: 3. A single record per CDR3 protein comes from TCRdb applying MiXCR to the reads. The table includes roughly 500,000 distinct CDR3 sequences, roughly 12% detected once. The material sequenced was PBMCs. The chain recombines TRBV2 with TRBJ1-3; TRBD1 matches 9 bases. The sequence derives from a human donor in good health (CMV status not recorded). Some clones in this sample may be carry-over from other donors' samples. The CDR3 is CASRETGGSGNTIYF. Here the CDR3 DNA reads TGTGCCAGCAGAGAGACAGGGGGCTCTGGAAACACCATATATTTT.